These T cell receptor beta chains were read from a single sample in a study of regulatory T cells in long-lasting Graves disease. TCRdb itself ran the multiplex PCR reads through MiXCR, one entry per CDR3 protein. This sample carries 380,000 or so distinct CDR3 sequences, about 17% of them seen once, and the ten largest clones take around 20%. These sequences were also reported in another study, on T cells in Graves' hyperthyroidism and ophthalmopathy.

The source material was peripheral blood mononuclear cells (PBMCs), sampled at new diagnosis, from a patient treated with antithyroid drugs. These TCRs come from a woman between 18 and 30 years old with Graves disease. Both conserved end residues are part of each CDR3. Fields, in order: CDR3 length, J gene, clone size, V gene, D gene, CDR3 protein, CDR3 DNA. A D gene is named only where the DNA matches it firmly. The listing skips clone size in some rows; elsewhere it reads once, few, many or a size class.

cdr3_length: 13; j_call: TRBJ1-3; clone_size: once; v_call: TRBV10-3; d_call: NA; cdr3_aa: CAIQGDSGNTIYF; cdr3_nt: TGTGCCATCCAGGGTGACTCTGGAAACACCATATATTTT
cdr3_length: 15; j_call: TRBJ2-1; clone_size: many; v_call: TRBV3-1; d_call: TRBD1; cdr3_aa: CAGVGAGGLVDEQFF; cdr3_nt: TGTGCCGGCGTCGGGGCAGGGGGTTTGGTCGATGAGCAGTTCTTC
cdr3_length: 15; j_call: TRBJ2-3; clone_size: few; v_call: TRBV19; d_call: NA; cdr3_aa: CASSIEPIGTDTQYF; cdr3_nt: TGTGCCAGTAGTATCGAACCCATCGGCACAGATACGCAGTATTTT
cdr3_length: 17; j_call: TRBJ2-3; clone_size: many; v_call: TRBV11-2; d_call: NA; cdr3_aa: CASSLDYRQGRTDTQYF; cdr3_nt: TGTGCCAGCAGCCTAGACTACCGGCAGGGGAGGACAGATACGCAGTATTTT
cdr3_length: 15; j_call: TRBJ2-7; clone_size: many; v_call: TRBV6-2/TRBV6-3; d_call: NA; cdr3_aa: CASSEPGGSSYEQYF; cdr3_nt: TGTGCCAGCAGTGAACCTGGCGGAAGCTCCTACGAGCAGTACTTC
cdr3_length: 12; j_call: TRBJ2-5; clone_size: many; v_call: TRBV20-1; d_call: NA; cdr3_aa: CSATDWEETQYF; cdr3_nt: TGCAGTGCTACCGACTGGGAAGAGACCCAGTACTTC
cdr3_length: 14; j_call: TRBJ1-2; clone_size: many; v_call: TRBV27; d_call: TRBD1; cdr3_aa: CASSVTGGIRGYTF; cdr3_nt: TGTGCCAGCAGTGTGACAGGGGGCATTAGGGGCTACACCTTC
cdr3_length: 16; j_call: TRBJ2-5; clone_size: few; v_call: TRBV14; d_call: TRBD1; cdr3_aa: CASSLGTGRGQETQYF; cdr3_nt: TGTGCCAGCAGCCTGGGGACAGGGCGTGGACAAGAGACCCAGTACTTC
cdr3_length: 12; j_call: TRBJ2-1; clone_size: few; v_call: TRBV6-1; d_call: NA; cdr3_aa: CASSKGPNEQFF; cdr3_nt: TGTGCCAGCAGTAAGGGGCCTAATGAGCAGTTCTTC
cdr3_length: 17; j_call: TRBJ2-7; clone_size: NA; v_call: TRBV6-1; d_call: TRBD1; cdr3_aa: CASSEETGTGGIYEQYF; cdr3_nt: TGTGCCAGCAGTGAAGAGACCGGGACAGGGGGCATTTACGAGCAGTACTTC
cdr3_length: 17; j_call: TRBJ1-1; clone_size: NA; v_call: TRBV6-6; d_call: NA; cdr3_aa: CASSYSSSGGMNTEAFF; cdr3_nt: TGTGCCAGCAGTTACTCGTCGAGTGGCGGTATGAACACTGAAGCTTTCTTT
cdr3_length: 16; j_call: TRBJ2-1; clone_size: many; v_call: TRBV28; d_call: TRBD2; cdr3_aa: CASSLVGGSSYNEQFF; cdr3_nt: TGTGCCAGCAGTTTAGTTGGCGGGAGCTCCTACAATGAGCAGTTCTTC
cdr3_length: 12; j_call: TRBJ1-5; clone_size: many; v_call: TRBV28; d_call: NA; cdr3_aa: CASNQGNQPQHF; cdr3_nt: TGTGCCAGCAACCAGGGTAATCAGCCCCAGCATTTT
cdr3_length: 17; j_call: TRBJ2-7; clone_size: NA; v_call: TRBV6-1; d_call: TRBD2; cdr3_aa: CASSLRTSGGTTYEQYF; cdr3_nt: TGTGCCAGCAGCCTGCGGACTAGCGGGGGAACCACCTACGAGCAGTACTTC
cdr3_length: 16; j_call: TRBJ2-2; clone_size: many; v_call: TRBV7-2; d_call: NA; cdr3_aa: CASSSSYLANTGELFF; cdr3_nt: TGTGCCAGCAGCTCATCTTATCTAGCGAACACCGGGGAGCTGTTTTTT
cdr3_length: 15; j_call: TRBJ2-1; clone_size: many; v_call: TRBV5-1; d_call: TRBD1; cdr3_aa: CASSSVGQGLNEQFF; cdr3_nt: TGCGCCAGCAGCTCGGTTGGACAGGGCCTCAATGAGCAGTTCTTC
cdr3_length: 16; j_call: TRBJ1-5; clone_size: many; v_call: TRBV20-1; d_call: TRBD1; cdr3_aa: CSAAPGTGYSNQPQHF; cdr3_nt: TGCAGTGCCGCCCCAGGGACAGGGTATAGCAATCAGCCCCAGCATTTT
cdr3_length: 15; j_call: TRBJ1-3; clone_size: NA; v_call: TRBV7-2; d_call: NA; cdr3_aa: CASSSSLGSGNTIYF; cdr3_nt: TGTGCCAGCAGCTCATCACTGGGTTCTGGAAACACCATATATTTT
cdr3_length: 14; j_call: TRBJ2-7; clone_size: NA; v_call: TRBV9; d_call: NA; cdr3_aa: CASSVGGSNSEQYF; cdr3_nt: TGTGCCAGCAGCGTAGGTGGGAGTAACTCCGAGCAGTACTTC
cdr3_length: 16; j_call: TRBJ2-7; clone_size: many; v_call: TRBV7-2; d_call: NA; cdr3_aa: CASSSNAGLGFGGQYF; cdr3_nt: TGTGCCAGCAGCTCGAACGCAGGTTTGGGCTTCGGTGGGCAGTACTTC
cdr3_length: 14; j_call: TRBJ1-5; clone_size: many; v_call: TRBV15; d_call: TRBD1; cdr3_aa: CATSNRTGAQPQHF; cdr3_nt: TGTGCCACCAGCAATAGGACAGGGGCACAGCCCCAGCATTTT
cdr3_length: 13; j_call: TRBJ2-7; clone_size: NA; v_call: TRBV27; d_call: NA; cdr3_aa: CASSLGGQDEQHF; cdr3_nt: TGTGCCAGCAGTTTAGGGGGTCAGGACGAGCAGCACTTC
cdr3_length: 13; j_call: TRBJ2-1; clone_size: many; v_call: TRBV6-1; d_call: NA; cdr3_aa: CASSAGGGVEQFF; cdr3_nt: TGTGCCAGCAGTGCCGGGGGAGGTGTTGAGCAGTTCTTC
cdr3_length: 14; j_call: TRBJ1-5; clone_size: NA; v_call: TRBV6-1; d_call: NA; cdr3_aa: CASRYSTSDQPQHF; cdr3_nt: TGTGCCAGCAGATACAGCACCTCAGATCAGCCCCAGCATTTT
cdr3_length: 15; j_call: TRBJ2-2; clone_size: many; v_call: TRBV20-1; d_call: TRBD2; cdr3_aa: CSAKASGRDTGELFF; cdr3_nt: TGCAGTGCTAAGGCGAGCGGGAGGGACACCGGGGAGCTGTTTTTT
cdr3_length: 15; j_call: TRBJ1-6; clone_size: many; v_call: TRBV30; d_call: TRBD1; cdr3_aa: CAWSKLRGQGSPLHF; cdr3_nt: TGTGCCTGGAGTAAACTACGGGGACAGGGTTCACCCCTCCACTTT
cdr3_length: 16; j_call: TRBJ2-2; clone_size: NA; v_call: TRBV6-2/TRBV6-3; d_call: TRBD2; cdr3_aa: CASSPPGTRSTGELFF; cdr3_nt: TGTGCCAGCAGTCCACCCGGGACTAGAAGCACCGGGGAGCTGTTTTTT
cdr3_length: 17; j_call: TRBJ1-1; clone_size: NA; v_call: TRBV4-1; d_call: NA; cdr3_aa: CASSQLPAVFMNTEAFF; cdr3_nt: TGCGCCAGCAGCCAACTCCCGGCAGTTTTCATGAACACTGAAGCTTTCTTT
cdr3_length: 17; j_call: TRBJ2-2; clone_size: NA; v_call: TRBV7-2; d_call: NA; cdr3_aa: CASSLGAARARTGELFF; cdr3_nt: TGTGCCAGCAGCTTAGGGGCCGCGAGGGCGCGGACCGGGGAGCTGTTTTTT
cdr3_length: 13; j_call: TRBJ2-2; clone_size: many; v_call: TRBV20-1; d_call: NA; cdr3_aa: CSAMILDVGELFF; cdr3_nt: TGCAGTGCTATGATTTTAGATGTCGGGGAGCTGTTTTTT
cdr3_length: 15; j_call: TRBJ2-1; clone_size: NA; v_call: TRBV12-3/TRBV12-4; d_call: TRBD1; cdr3_aa: CASSPQGALLNEQFF; cdr3_nt: TGTGCCAGCAGCCCACAGGGGGCGCTTCTCAATGAGCAGTTCTTC
cdr3_length: 14; j_call: TRBJ1-1; clone_size: many; v_call: TRBV3-1; d_call: NA; cdr3_aa: CASSQVQTNTEAFF; cdr3_nt: TGTGCCAGCAGCCAAGTCCAGACCAACACTGAAGCTTTCTTT
cdr3_length: 15; j_call: TRBJ1-1; clone_size: many; v_call: TRBV6-1; d_call: TRBD1; cdr3_aa: CASHILGGVDTEAFF; cdr3_nt: TGTGCCAGCCATATCCTAGGGGGCGTTGACACTGAAGCTTTCTTT
cdr3_length: 11; j_call: TRBJ2-5; clone_size: few; v_call: TRBV20-1; d_call: NA; cdr3_aa: CSAETQETQYF; cdr3_nt: TGCAGTGCGGAAACTCAAGAGACCCAGTACTTC
cdr3_length: 14; j_call: TRBJ1-1; clone_size: many; v_call: TRBV18; d_call: NA; cdr3_aa: CASSPPAGRTEAFF; cdr3_nt: TGTGCCAGCTCACCACCGGCAGGGAGGACTGAAGCTTTCTTT
cdr3_length: 14; j_call: TRBJ1-3; clone_size: NA; v_call: TRBV6-1; d_call: NA; cdr3_aa: CASSPTFSGNTIYF; cdr3_nt: TGTGCCAGCAGTCCGACATTCTCTGGAAACACCATATATTTT
cdr3_length: 17; j_call: TRBJ2-2; clone_size: many; v_call: TRBV13; d_call: NA; cdr3_aa: CASSLGYRRRNTGELFF; cdr3_nt: TGTGCCAGCAGCTTAGGTTATCGGAGGCGGAACACCGGGGAGCTGTTTTTT
cdr3_length: 14; j_call: TRBJ2-2; clone_size: many; v_call: TRBV7-3; d_call: NA; cdr3_aa: CASSLSGTGGELFF; cdr3_nt: TGTGCCAGCAGCTTAAGCGGGACGGGCGGGGAGCTGTTTTTT
cdr3_length: 17; j_call: TRBJ2-6; clone_size: NA; v_call: TRBV5-1; d_call: NA; cdr3_aa: CASSLERGISGANVLTF; cdr3_nt: TGCGCCAGCAGCTTGGAAAGGGGGATCTCTGGGGCCAACGTCCTGACTTTC
cdr3_length: 14; j_call: TRBJ2-1; clone_size: few; v_call: TRBV5-1; d_call: TRBD2; cdr3_aa: CASSGRLAGDEQFF; cdr3_nt: TGCGCCAGCAGCGGACGACTAGCGGGGGATGAGCAGTTCTTC
cdr3_length: 16; j_call: TRBJ2-7; clone_size: many; v_call: TRBV2; d_call: TRBD2; cdr3_aa: CASSRRVLARESEQYF; cdr3_nt: TGTGCCAGCAGTCGTAGAGTACTAGCGAGGGAAAGCGAGCAGTACTTC
cdr3_length: 14; j_call: TRBJ2-5; clone_size: many; v_call: TRBV5-1; d_call: NA; cdr3_aa: CASSFSGLGETQYF; cdr3_nt: TGTGCCAGCAGCTTCTCCGGCCTTGGGGAGACCCAGTACTTC
cdr3_length: 9; j_call: TRBJ1-2; clone_size: NA; v_call: TRBV9; d_call: TRBD1; cdr3_aa: CASSDGQVF; cdr3_nt: TGTGCCAGCAGCGATGGACAGGTCTTC
cdr3_length: 14; j_call: TRBJ2-7; clone_size: NA; v_call: TRBV6-4; d_call: NA; cdr3_aa: CASSAMGPAGEQYF; cdr3_nt: TGTGCCAGCAGCGCTATGGGACCGGCGGGGGAGCAGTACTTC
cdr3_length: 14; j_call: TRBJ2-2; clone_size: NA; v_call: TRBV7-7; d_call: NA; cdr3_aa: CASSSRLNTGELFF; cdr3_nt: TGTGCTAGCAGCTCCAGATTGAACACCGGGGAGCTGTTTTTT
cdr3_length: 13; j_call: TRBJ1-6; clone_size: few; v_call: TRBV20-1; d_call: NA; cdr3_aa: CSAKGTQNSPLHF; cdr3_nt: TGCAGTGCTAAAGGGACCCAAAATTCACCCCTCCACTTT
cdr3_length: 15; j_call: TRBJ2-5; clone_size: many; v_call: TRBV20-1; d_call: TRBD2; cdr3_aa: CSARPGLAGEETQYF; cdr3_nt: TGCAGTGCTAGACCGGGACTAGCGGGGGAAGAGACCCAGTACTTC
cdr3_length: 15; j_call: TRBJ2-3; clone_size: many; v_call: TRBV27; d_call: TRBD2; cdr3_aa: CASRTSGGPTDTQYF; cdr3_nt: TGTGCCAGCCGGACTAGCGGGGGACCCACAGATACGCAGTATTTT
cdr3_length: 14; j_call: TRBJ1-1; clone_size: many; v_call: TRBV10-3; d_call: NA; cdr3_aa: CAIVGDTRRGEAFF; cdr3_nt: TGTGCCATCGTTGGGGACACTCGGAGGGGTGAAGCTTTCTTT
cdr3_length: 16; j_call: TRBJ2-5; clone_size: many; v_call: TRBV11-3; d_call: TRBD2; cdr3_aa: CASSLGVLAGEETQYF; cdr3_nt: TGTGCCAGCAGCTTAGGGGTCCTAGCGGGAGAGGAGACCCAGTACTTC
cdr3_length: 13; j_call: TRBJ2-7; clone_size: few; v_call: TRBV5-6; d_call: NA; cdr3_aa: CASRKGLTYEQYF; cdr3_nt: TGTGCCAGCAGGAAGGGGCTCACCTACGAGCAGTACTTC
cdr3_length: 16; j_call: TRBJ2-1; clone_size: few; v_call: TRBV10-3; d_call: TRBD2; cdr3_aa: CAITGGTTRGLDEQFF; cdr3_nt: TGTGCCATCACCGGAGGGACTACCCGAGGATTGGATGAGCAGTTCTTC
cdr3_length: 16; j_call: TRBJ2-1; clone_size: NA; v_call: TRBV28; d_call: NA; cdr3_aa: CASSPVSGAAYNEQFF; cdr3_nt: TGTGCCAGCAGTCCAGTTTCTGGGGCAGCTTACAATGAGCAGTTCTTC
cdr3_length: 13; j_call: TRBJ2-2; clone_size: few; v_call: TRBV9; d_call: NA; cdr3_aa: CASSVMVTGELFF; cdr3_nt: TGTGCCAGCAGCGTGATGGTGACCGGGGAGCTGTTTTTT
cdr3_length: 13; j_call: TRBJ2-5; clone_size: many; v_call: TRBV2; d_call: NA; cdr3_aa: CASSDGRGETQYF; cdr3_nt: TGTGCCAGCAGTGACGGCCGGGGGGAGACCCAGTACTTC
cdr3_length: 15; j_call: TRBJ1-1; clone_size: many; v_call: TRBV15; d_call: NA; cdr3_aa: CATSRDRGGSTEAFF; cdr3_nt: TGTGCCACCAGCAGAGATAGGGGAGGGAGCACTGAAGCTTTCTTT